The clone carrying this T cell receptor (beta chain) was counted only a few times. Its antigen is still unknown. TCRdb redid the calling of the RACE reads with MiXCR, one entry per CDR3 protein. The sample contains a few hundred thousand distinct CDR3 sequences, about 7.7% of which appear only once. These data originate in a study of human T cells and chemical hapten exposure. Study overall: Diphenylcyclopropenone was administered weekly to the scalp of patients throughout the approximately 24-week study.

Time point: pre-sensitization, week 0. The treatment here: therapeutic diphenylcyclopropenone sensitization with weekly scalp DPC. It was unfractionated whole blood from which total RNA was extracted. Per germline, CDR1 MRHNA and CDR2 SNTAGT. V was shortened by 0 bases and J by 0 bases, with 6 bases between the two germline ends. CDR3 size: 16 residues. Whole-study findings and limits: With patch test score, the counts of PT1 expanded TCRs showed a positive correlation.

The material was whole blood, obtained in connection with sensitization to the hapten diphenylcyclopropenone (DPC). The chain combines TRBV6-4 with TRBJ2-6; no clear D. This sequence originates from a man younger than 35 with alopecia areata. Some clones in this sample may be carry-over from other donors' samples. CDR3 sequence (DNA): TGTGCCAGCAGTGACTCGACGAACTCTGGGGCCAACGTCCTGACTTTC. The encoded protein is CASSDSTNSGANVLTF.